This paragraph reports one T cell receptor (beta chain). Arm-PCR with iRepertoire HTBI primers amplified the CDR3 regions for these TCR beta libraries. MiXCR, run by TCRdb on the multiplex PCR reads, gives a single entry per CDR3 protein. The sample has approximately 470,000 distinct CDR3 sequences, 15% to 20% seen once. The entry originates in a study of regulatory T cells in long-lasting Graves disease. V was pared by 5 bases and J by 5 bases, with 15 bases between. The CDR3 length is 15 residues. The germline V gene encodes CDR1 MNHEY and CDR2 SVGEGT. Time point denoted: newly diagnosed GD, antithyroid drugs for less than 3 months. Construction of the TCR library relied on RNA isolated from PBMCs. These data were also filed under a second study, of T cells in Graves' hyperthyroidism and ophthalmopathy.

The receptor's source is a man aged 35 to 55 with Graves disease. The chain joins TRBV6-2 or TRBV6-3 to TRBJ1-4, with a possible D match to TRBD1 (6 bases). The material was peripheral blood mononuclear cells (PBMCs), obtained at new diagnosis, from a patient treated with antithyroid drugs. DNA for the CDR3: TGTGCCAGCAGTCCGTCGACAGGCCTGAATGAAAAACTGTTTTTT. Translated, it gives CASSPSTGLNEKLFF.